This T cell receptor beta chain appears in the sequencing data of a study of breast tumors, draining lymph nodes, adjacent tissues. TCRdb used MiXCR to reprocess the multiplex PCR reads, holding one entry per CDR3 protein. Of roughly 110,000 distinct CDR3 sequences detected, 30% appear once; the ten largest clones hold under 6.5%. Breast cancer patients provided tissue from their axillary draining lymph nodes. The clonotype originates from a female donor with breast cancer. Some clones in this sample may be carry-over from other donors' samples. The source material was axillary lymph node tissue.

The CDR3 sequence is CASSHLAGGGVRTDTQYF. For the CDR3, the DNA is TGTGCCAGCAGCCATCTTGCGGGGGGCGGGGTTCGTACAGATACGCAGTATTTT. The rearrangement uses TRBV3-1 and TRBJ2-3, with 8 bases that match TRBD2. The CDR3 is made up of 18 amino acids. J was trimmed by 3 bases and V by 3 bases; bases with no gene match: 14. Germline CDR1 is LGHDT and CDR2 is YNNKEL (reference sequence).